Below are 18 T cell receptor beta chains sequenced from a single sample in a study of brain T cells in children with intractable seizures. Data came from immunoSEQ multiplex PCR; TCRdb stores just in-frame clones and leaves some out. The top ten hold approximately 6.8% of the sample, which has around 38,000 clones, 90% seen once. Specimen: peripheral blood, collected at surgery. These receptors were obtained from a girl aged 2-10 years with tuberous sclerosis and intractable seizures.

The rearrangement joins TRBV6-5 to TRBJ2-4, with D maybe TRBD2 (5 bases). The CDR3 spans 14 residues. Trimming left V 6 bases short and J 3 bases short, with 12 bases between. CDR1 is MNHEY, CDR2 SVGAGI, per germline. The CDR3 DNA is TGTGCCAGCAGAGAGGGCTGGGGCAAAAACATTCAGTACTTC. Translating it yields CASREGWGKNIQYF.

This chain's CDR3 is CASSSPTGNQPQHF. The CDR3 DNA sequence: TGTGCCAGTAGTTCCCCGACGGGCAATCAGCCCCAGCATTTT. The gene calls are TRBV19 and TRBJ1-5; D uncertain. The germline V gene has CDR1 LNHDA and CDR2 SQIVND (reference sequence). Trimming removed 5 bases from V and 2 bases from J, with 10 bases in between. This CDR3 is 14 amino acids long.

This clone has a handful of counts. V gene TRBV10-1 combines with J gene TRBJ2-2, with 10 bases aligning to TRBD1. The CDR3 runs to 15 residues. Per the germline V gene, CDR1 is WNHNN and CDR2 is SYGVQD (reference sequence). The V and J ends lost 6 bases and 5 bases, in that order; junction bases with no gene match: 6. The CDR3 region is CASSQGQGTTGELFF. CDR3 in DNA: TGCGCCAGCAGCCAGGGACAGGGGACAACCGGGGAGCTGTTTTTT.

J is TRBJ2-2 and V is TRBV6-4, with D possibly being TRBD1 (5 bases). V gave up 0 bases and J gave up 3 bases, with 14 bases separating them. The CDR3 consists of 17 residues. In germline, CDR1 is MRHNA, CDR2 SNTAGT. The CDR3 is CASSDSLQGGDTGELFF. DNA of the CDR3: TGTGCCAGCAGTGACTCTCTTCAGGGTGGTGACACCGGGGAGCTGTTTTTT.

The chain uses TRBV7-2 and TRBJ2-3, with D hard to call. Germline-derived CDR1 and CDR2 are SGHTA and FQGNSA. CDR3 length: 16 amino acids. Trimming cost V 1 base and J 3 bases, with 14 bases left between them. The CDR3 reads CASSLGWTRTTDTQYF. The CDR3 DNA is TGTGCCAGCAGCTTAGGCTGGACCCGAACGACAGATACGCAGTATTTT.

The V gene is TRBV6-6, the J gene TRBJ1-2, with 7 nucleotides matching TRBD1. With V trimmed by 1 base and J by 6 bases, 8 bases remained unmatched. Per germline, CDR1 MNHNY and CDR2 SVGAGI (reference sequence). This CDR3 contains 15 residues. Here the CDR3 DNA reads TGTGCCAGCAGTTACTTCGGACAGGACTCTGATGGCTACACCTTC. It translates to CASSYFGQDSDGYTF.

CDR3 in amino acids: CASSRKAGGNNSPLHF. For the CDR3, the DNA is TGTGCCAGCAGCCGCAAGGCGGGAGGGAATAATTCACCCCTCCACTTT. V usage is TRBV3-1 (or the pseudogene TRBV3-2) and J usage is TRBJ1-6; the D is unclear. Trimming removed 4 bases at V and 5 bases at J, with 15 bases between. CDR1 and CDR2 (germline): LGHDT, YNNKEL (reference sequence). The CDR3 runs to 16 residues.

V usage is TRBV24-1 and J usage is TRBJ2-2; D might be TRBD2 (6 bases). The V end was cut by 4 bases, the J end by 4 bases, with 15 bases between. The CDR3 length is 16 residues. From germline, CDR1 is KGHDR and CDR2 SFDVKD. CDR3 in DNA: TGTGCCACCAGTGACACCTACGGGGGTCGCACCGGGGAGCTGTTTTTT. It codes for CATSDTYGGRTGELFF.

The CDR3 sequence is CAWSVQNYEQYF. The CDR3 DNA follows: TGTGCCTGGAGTGTACAGAACTACGAGCAGTACTTC. The J gene is TRBJ2-7, the V gene TRBV30, with no clear D. Trimming took 0 bases from V and 3 from J, leaving 6 bases between them. The CDR3 is made up of 12 amino acids. CDR1 GTSNPN and CDR2 SVGIG come from the germline V gene (reference sequence).

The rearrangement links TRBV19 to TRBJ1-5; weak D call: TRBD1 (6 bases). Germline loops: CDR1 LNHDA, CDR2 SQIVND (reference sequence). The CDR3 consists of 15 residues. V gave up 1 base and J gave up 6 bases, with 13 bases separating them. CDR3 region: CASSIVPRTVQPQHF. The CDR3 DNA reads TGTGCCAGTAGTATAGTTCCCCGGACAGTTCAGCCCCAGCATTTT.

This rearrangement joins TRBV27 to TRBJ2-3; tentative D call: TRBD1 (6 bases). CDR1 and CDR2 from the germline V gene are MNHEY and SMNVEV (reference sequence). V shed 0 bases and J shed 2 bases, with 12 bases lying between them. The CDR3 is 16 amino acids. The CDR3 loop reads CASSLSKTGTTDTQYF. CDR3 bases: TGTGCCAGCAGTTTATCCAAGACAGGAACCACAGATACGCAGTATTTT.

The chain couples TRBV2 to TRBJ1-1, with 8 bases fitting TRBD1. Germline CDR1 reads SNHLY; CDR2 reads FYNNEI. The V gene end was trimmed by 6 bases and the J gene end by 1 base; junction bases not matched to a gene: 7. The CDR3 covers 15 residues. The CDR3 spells CASRLHGQGNTEAFF. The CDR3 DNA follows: TGTGCCAGCAGGCTACACGGACAGGGGAACACTGAAGCTTTCTTT.

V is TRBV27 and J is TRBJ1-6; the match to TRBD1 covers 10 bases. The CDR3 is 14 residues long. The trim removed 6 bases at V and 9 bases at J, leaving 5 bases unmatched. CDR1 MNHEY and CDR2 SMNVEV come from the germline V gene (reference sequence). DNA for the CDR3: TGTGCCAGCAGGTCGACAGGGGGCACTTCACCCCTCCACTTT. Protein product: CASRSTGGTSPLHF.

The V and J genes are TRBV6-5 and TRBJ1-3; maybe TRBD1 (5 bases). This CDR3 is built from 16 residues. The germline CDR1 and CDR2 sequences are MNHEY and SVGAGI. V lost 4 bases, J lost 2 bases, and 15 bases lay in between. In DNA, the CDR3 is TGTGCCAGCAGTTCCCGCCGTCAGGGCCCTGGAAACACCATATATTTT. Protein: CASSSRRQGPGNTIYF.

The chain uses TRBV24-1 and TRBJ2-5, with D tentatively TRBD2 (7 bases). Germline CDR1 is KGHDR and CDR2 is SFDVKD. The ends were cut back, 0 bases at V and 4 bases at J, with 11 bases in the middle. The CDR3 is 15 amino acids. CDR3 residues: CATSDLTGGRETQYF. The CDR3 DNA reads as TGTGCCACCAGTGATTTGACGGGGGGCCGAGAGACCCAGTACTTC.

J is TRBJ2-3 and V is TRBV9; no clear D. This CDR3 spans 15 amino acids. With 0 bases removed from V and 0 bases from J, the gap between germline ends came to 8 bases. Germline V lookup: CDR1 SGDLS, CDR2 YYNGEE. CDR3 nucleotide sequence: TGTGCCAGCAGCGTAGGGCCCCTCAGCACAGATACGCAGTATTTT. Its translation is CASSVGPLSTDTQYF.

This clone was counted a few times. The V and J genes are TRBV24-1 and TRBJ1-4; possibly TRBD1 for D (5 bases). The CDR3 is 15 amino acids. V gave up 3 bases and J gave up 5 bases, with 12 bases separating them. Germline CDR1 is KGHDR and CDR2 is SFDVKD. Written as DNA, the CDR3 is TGTGCCACCAGTGATGCTACAGGAAGGAATGAAAAACTGTTTTTT. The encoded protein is CATSDATGRNEKLFF.

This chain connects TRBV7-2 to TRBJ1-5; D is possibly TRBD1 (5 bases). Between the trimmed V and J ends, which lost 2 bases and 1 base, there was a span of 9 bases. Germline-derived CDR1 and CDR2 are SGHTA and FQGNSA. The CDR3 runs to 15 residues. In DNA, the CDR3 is TGTGCCAGCAGCTTATTGGGGGGAAGCAATCAGCCCCAGCATTTT. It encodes CASSLLGGSNQPQHF. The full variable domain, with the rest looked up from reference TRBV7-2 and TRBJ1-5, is GAGVSQSPSNKVTEKGKDVELRCDPISGHTALYWYRQSLGQGLEFLIYFQGNSAPDKSGLPSDRFSAERTGGSVSTLTIQRTQQEDSAVYLCASSLLGGSNQPQHFGDGTRLSIL.